Following are 3 T cell receptor beta chains from one sample sequenced in a study of T cells after yellow fever vaccination. MiXCR was run by TCRdb on the 5' RACE reads, yielding one entry per CDR3 protein. The table has hundreds of thousands of distinct CDR3 sequences, 3.6% seen once. The specimen comprised PBMCs, sampled on the day of the yellow fever booster vaccination. Source of these receptors: a man younger than 35 who received the YFV17D yellow fever vaccine.

This clonotype came up many times. The chain has TRBV6-5 and TRBJ1-6; no firm D call. The CDR3 totals 14 residues. Germline V CDR1 and CDR2: MNHEY, SVGAGI. V was clipped by 5 bases and J by 3 bases, with 8 bases between them. CDR3 region: CASSPGYYNSPLHF. In DNA, the CDR3 is TGTGCCAGCAGTCCCGGCTACTATAATTCACCCCTCCACTTT.

This clonotype has a handful of counts. CDR3 sequence reads: CASSNRCQGDEQYV. CDR3 coding DNA: TGTGCCAGCAGCAACCGGTGTCAGGGGGACGAGCAGTACGTC. The V call is TRBV14, the J call TRBJ2-7; 7 bases match TRBD1. This CDR3 comprises 14 residues. With V trimmed by 5 bases and J by 5 bases, 9 bases remained unmatched. Germline loops: CDR1 SGHDN, CDR2 FVKESK.

Ten or more counts support this clonotype. The genes are TRBV4-2 and TRBJ2-5; TRBD2 matches at 12 bases. The CDR3 consists of 17 residues. Germline loops: CDR1 LGHNA, CDR2 YNFKEQ. V lost 0 bases to trimming and J lost 3 bases; unmatched junction nucleotides: 5. The CDR3 nucleotides are TGTGCCAGCAGCCAAGAACTAGCGGGGGGAGTTGAAGAGACCCAGTACTTC. As protein: CASSQELAGGVEETQYF.